A single sample gave rise to the 26 T cell receptor beta chains below, sequenced in a study of monozygotic twins with inflammatory bowel disease. TCRdb reprocessed the 5' RACE reads, keeping one entry per CDR3 protein, no DNA. The sample includes about 440,000 distinct CDR3 sequences. The sequenced material came from blood. These TCRs come from a human donor with ulcerative colitis or Crohn's disease, or a healthy co-twin of an affected twin (not recorded which).

This chain joins TRBV24-1 and TRBJ2-3. This CDR3 region has 13 residues. CDR1 and CDR2 (germline): KGHDR, SFDVKD. CDR3 in amino acids: CATSDFHTDTQYF.

V is TRBV5-1 and J is TRBJ1-4. The V gene's germline CDR1 is SGHRS and CDR2 YFSETQ. The CDR3 has 16 amino acids. CDR3: CASSPRAGATNEKLFF.

V is TRBV28 and J is TRBJ2-3; with no DNA, the TCRdb D assignment of TRBD1 cannot be verified. The CDR3 loop spans 15 amino acids. Germline V gene sequence: CDR1 MDHEN, CDR2 SYDVKM. The CDR3 sequence: CASSLASSPENTQYF.

This chain connects TRBV5-1 to TRBJ2-5; TCRdb calls TRBD2, which cannot be checked without DNA. From germline, CDR1 is SGHRS and CDR2 YFSETQ. The CDR3 runs 16 residues. This CDR3 reads CASSLVQGWVQETQYF.

The V call is TRBV20-1, the J call TRBJ1-6; TCRdb outputs TRBD1, but without DNA this stays unchecked. CDR1 is DFQATT and CDR2 is SNEGSKA in the germline V gene (reference sequence). The CDR3 totals 15 residues. CDR3 residues: CSARDAGRGNSPLHF.

The chain combines TRBV5-6 with TRBJ2-1; TCRdb reports TRBD1, a call that lacks DNA to check it against. The CDR3 is made up of 15 amino acids. Germline-derived CDR1 and CDR2 are SGHDT and YYEEEE. The CDR3 spells CASSLVGTGDNEQFF.

The chain is built from TRBV7-2 and TRBJ2-1. This CDR3 is 13 amino acids long. Germline V gene data show CDR1 as SGHTA and CDR2 as FQGNSA. CDR3 loop: CASSLANYNEQFF.

CDR3: CSATSPYEQYF. The chain employs TRBV20-1 and TRBJ2-7. Germline CDR1 and CDR2: DFQATT and SNEGSKA (reference sequence). This CDR3 contains 11 residues.

The chain links TRBV2 to TRBJ1-2; the D call of TRBD1 rests on TCRdb alone, since no DNA is present to check it. CDR3 length equals 13 residues. Germline values: CDR1 SNHLY, CDR2 FYNNEI. CDR3 sequence reads: CASSRTGGYGYTF.

This sequence joins TRBV13 and TRBJ2-2; TCRdb gives TRBD2 as the D gene, but with no DNA this cannot be confirmed. Germline V lookup: CDR1 PRHDT, CDR2 FYEKMQ (reference sequence). CDR3 length equals 15 residues. CDR3 sequence: CASSFLAGSTGELFF.

The rearrangement uses TRBV6-6 and TRBJ2-7; the TCRdb call, TRBD1, lacks DNA for checking. The CDR3 length is 13 residues. Germline V gives CDR1 MNHNY, CDR2 SVGAGI (reference sequence). The CDR3 spells CAVGQGGSYEQYF.

This chain uses TRBV14 with TRBJ1-5; TCRdb outputs TRBD1, but without DNA this stays unchecked. This CDR3 is built from 18 residues. The V gene's germline CDR1 is SGHDN and CDR2 FVKESK. The CDR3 spells CARKKGQGVIAINQPQHF.

The chain combines TRBV20-1 with TRBJ1-1. CDR1 is DFQATT and CDR2 is SNEGSKA in the germline V gene (reference sequence). The length of the CDR3 is 13 residues. The CDR3 sequence is CSAEGGENTEAFF.

This sequence joins TRBV28 and TRBJ1-1; the TRBD1 assignment by TCRdb is unverifiable without DNA. Germline V CDR1 and CDR2: MDHEN, SYDVKM. The CDR3 has 12 residues. The CDR3: CATGRANTEAFF.

The chain uses TRBV10-3 and TRBJ2-1; TCRdb reports TRBD1, a call that lacks DNA to check it against. Germline CDR1 reads ENHRY; CDR2 reads SYGVKD. The CDR3 covers 17 residues. The CDR3 reads CAISESTGSGPYNEQFF.

The rearrangement links TRBV20-1 to TRBJ2-5; there is no DNA to check the TCRdb D call of TRBD1. Germline values: CDR1 DFQATT, CDR2 SNEGSKA (reference sequence). The CDR3 is 13 amino acids. CDR3 region: CSGSKDIQETQYF.

The chain has TRBV27 and TRBJ2-1; lacking DNA, the TRBD1 call made by TCRdb goes unchecked. Germline V CDR1 and CDR2: MNHEY, SMNVEV (reference sequence). This CDR3 spans 15 amino acids. The CDR3 reads CASSLRDRGYNEQFF.

The V call is TRBV3-1, the J call TRBJ2-4; lacking DNA, the TRBD1 call made by TCRdb goes unchecked. Germline V gene data show CDR1 as LGHDT and CDR2 as YNNKEL (reference sequence). The CDR3 runs to 16 residues. The CDR3 sequence is CASSQDTTGAKNIQYF.

The genes are TRBV27 and TRBJ2-1; TCRdb's D gene call, TRBD2, goes unchecked for lack of DNA. Germline V gene data show CDR1 as MNHEY and CDR2 as SMNVEV (reference sequence). This CDR3 has 16 amino acids. CDR3 protein: CASSSTGTSGSYEQFF.

The chain couples TRBV6-5 to TRBJ1-5. There are 15 residues in the CDR3. Germline CDR1 reads MNHEY; CDR2 reads SVGAGI. The CDR3 spells CASSYSGGGGQPQHF.

The chain uses TRBV20-1 and TRBJ2-7; the TRBD1 assignment by TCRdb is unverifiable without DNA. This CDR3 comprises 17 residues. Germline CDR1 is DFQATT and CDR2 is SNEGSKA (reference sequence). The CDR3 loop is CSAPSDRGRGSSYEQYF.

This chain connects TRBV11-2 to TRBJ2-4. In germline, CDR1 is SGHAT, CDR2 FQNNGV. The CDR3 is 14 residues long. The chain's CDR3 is CASSLKADEDIQYF. The whole variable domain, filled in from reference TRBV11-2 and TRBJ2-4, reads EAGVAQSPRYKIIEKRQSVAFWCNPISGHATLYWYQQILGQGPKLLIQFQNNGVVDDSQLPKDRFSAERLKGVDSTLKIQPAKLEDSAVYLCASSLKADEDIQYFGAGTRLSVL.

CDR3 amino acids: CASMDTGGRGYTF. The rearrangement links TRBV27 to TRBJ1-2; TCRdb picks TRBD1, but there is no DNA to check that call. Germline CDR1 MNHEY, CDR2 SMNVEV (reference sequence). CDR3 length equals 13 residues.

The chain uses TRBV4-2 and TRBJ1-1. CDR1 and CDR2 (germline): LGHNA, YNFKEQ. The CDR3 has 15 residues. CDR3 region: CASSQGVGEDTEAFF.

The rearrangement joins TRBV3-1 to TRBJ2-1; TCRdb outputs TRBD2, but without DNA this stays unchecked. The CDR3 has 15 residues. CDR1 and CDR2 (germline): LGHDT, YNNKEL (reference sequence). The CDR3: CASSYGTSGYNEQFF.

The V and J genes are TRBV12-5 and TRBJ1-2. CDR1 and CDR2 from the germline V gene are LGHNT and FRNRAP. This CDR3 comprises 13 residues. CDR3 amino acids: CASGPGGGYGYTF.